This T cell receptor (beta chain) was found in a study of shared clonotypes between healthy human individuals. Study observations and caveats: Sorted-subset sequencing, rarefaction showed, was incomplete despite large depth.

The CDR3 length is 14 residues. V was trimmed by 1 base and J by 4 bases, leaving 11 bases between them. CDR1 and CDR2 from the germline V gene are MGHRA and YSYEKL. Notes on this clone: Its antigen is unidentified.

As defined, naive CD8 cells were CD45RO-negative and positively selected for CCR7, with terminally differentiated effector memory CD45RA+ cells excluded. The table came from immunoSEQ multiplex PCR; TCRdb's copy has only in-frame clones and leaves some out. The table lists about 2 million clones, around 96% of them singletons. This receptor was identified in a man younger than 35 in good health. The chain uses TRBV4-1 and TRBJ2-7; D is unclear. Sample: naive CD8+ T cells sorted from blood. Here the CDR3 reads CASSQGPNGYEQYF. CDR3 nucleotide sequence: TGCGCCAGCAGCCAAGGCCCCAACGGGTACGAGCAGTACTTC.